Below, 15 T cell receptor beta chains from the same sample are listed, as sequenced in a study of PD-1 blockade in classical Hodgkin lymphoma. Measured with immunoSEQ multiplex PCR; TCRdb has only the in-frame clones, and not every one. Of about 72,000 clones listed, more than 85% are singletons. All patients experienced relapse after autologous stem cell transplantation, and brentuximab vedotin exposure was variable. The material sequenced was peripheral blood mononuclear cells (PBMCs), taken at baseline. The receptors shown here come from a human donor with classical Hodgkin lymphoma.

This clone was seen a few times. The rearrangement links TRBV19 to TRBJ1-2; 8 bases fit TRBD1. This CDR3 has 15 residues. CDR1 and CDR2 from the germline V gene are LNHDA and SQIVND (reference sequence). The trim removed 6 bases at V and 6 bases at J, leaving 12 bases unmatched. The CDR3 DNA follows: TGTGCCAGTAGAACAATAGGGACAGGAGGAGATGGCTACACCTTC. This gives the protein CASRTIGTGGDGYTF.

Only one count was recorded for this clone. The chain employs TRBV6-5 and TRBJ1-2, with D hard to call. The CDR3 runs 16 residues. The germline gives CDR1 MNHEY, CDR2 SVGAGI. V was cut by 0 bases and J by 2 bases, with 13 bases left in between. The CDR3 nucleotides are TGTGCCAGCAGTTACTCTCTGGCAGGAGAGAACTATGGCTACACCTTC. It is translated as CASSYSLAGENYGYTF.

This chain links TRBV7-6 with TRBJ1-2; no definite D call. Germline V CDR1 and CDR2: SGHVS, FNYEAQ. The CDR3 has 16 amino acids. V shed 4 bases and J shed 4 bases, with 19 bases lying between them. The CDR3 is CASSSPSSERSYGYTF. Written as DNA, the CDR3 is TGTGCCAGCAGCTCCCCTTCCTCAGAACGGTCCTATGGCTACACCTTC.

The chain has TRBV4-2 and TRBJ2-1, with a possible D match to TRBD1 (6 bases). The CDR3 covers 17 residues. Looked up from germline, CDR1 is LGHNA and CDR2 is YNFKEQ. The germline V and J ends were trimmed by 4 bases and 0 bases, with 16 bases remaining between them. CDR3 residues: CASSPGAIKHSYNEQFF. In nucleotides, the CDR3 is TGTGCCAGCAGCCCAGGGGCGATTAAGCACTCCTACAATGAGCAGTTCTTC.

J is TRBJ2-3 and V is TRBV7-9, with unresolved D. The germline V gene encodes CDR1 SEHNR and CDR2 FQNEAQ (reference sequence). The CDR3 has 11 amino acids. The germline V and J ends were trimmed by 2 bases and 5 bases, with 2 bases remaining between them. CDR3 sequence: CASSLLDTQYF. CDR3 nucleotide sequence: TGTGCCAGCAGCTTACTAGATACGCAGTATTTT. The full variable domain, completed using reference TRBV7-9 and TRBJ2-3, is DTGVSQNPRHKITKRGQNVTFRCDPISEHNRLYWYRQTLGQGPEFLTYFQNEAQLEKSRLLSDRFSAERPKGSFSTLEIQRTEQGDSAMYLCASSLLDTQYFGPGTRLTVL.

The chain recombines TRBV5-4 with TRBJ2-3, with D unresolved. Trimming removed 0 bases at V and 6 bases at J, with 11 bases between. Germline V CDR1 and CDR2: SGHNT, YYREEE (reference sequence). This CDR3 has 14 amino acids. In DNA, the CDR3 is TGTGCCAGCAGCTTGGCCCCTGAACCGGATACGCAGTATTTT. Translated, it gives CASSLAPEPDTQYF.

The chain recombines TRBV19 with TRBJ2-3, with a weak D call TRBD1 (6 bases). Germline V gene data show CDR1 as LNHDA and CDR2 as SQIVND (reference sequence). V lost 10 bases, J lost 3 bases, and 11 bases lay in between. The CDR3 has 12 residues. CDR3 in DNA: TGTGCCACCAGCACAGGGACAGATACGCAGTATTTT. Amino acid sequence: CATSTGTDTQYF.

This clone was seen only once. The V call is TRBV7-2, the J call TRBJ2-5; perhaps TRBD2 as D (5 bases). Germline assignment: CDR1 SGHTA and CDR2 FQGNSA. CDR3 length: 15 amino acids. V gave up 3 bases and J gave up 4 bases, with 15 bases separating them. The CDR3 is CASSFRESGLETQYF. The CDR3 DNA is TGTGCCAGCAGCTTTCGGGAATCGGGGTTAGAGACCCAGTACTTC.

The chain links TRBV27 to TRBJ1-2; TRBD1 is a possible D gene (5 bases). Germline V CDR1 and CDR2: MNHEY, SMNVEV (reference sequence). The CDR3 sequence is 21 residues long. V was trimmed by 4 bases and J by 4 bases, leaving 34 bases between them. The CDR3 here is CASSSLVGTTTNTRQPYGYTF. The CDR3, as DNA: TGTGCCAGCAGTTCCCTAGTTGGGACTACGACGAACACTCGACAGCCCTATGGCTACACCTTC.

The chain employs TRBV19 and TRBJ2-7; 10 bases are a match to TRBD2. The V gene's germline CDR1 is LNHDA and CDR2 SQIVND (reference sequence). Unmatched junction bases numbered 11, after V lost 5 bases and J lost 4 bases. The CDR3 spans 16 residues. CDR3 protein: CASSSASASGSYEQYF. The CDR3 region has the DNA TGTGCCAGTAGTTCCGCGTCGGCTAGCGGGAGTTACGAGCAGTACTTC.

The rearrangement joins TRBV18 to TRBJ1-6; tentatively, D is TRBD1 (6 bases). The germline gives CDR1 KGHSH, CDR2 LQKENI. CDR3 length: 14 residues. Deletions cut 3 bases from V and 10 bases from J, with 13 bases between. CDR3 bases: TGTGCCAGCTCACCTGGACAGTTAGGCTCACCCCTCCACTTT. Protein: CASSPGQLGSPLHF.

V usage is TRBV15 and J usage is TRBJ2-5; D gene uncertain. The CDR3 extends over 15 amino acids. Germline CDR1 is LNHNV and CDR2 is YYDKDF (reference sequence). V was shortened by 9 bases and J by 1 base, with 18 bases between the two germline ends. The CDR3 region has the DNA TGTGCCACTTCAGAGTGGGCAGATCCCCAAGAGACCCAGTACTTC. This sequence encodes CATSEWADPQETQYF.

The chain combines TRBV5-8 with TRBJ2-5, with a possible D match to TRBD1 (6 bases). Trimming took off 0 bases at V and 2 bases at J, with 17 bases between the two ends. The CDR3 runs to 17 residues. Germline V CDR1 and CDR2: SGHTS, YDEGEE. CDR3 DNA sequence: TGTGCCAGCAGCTTGGATTGGAACAGGGTCGGACAAGAGACCCAGTACTTC. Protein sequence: CASSLDWNRVGQETQYF.

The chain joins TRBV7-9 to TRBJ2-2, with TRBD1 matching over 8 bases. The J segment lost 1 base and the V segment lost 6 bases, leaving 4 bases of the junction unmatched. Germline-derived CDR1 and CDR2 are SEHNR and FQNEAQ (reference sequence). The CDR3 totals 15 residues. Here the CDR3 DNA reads TGTGCCAGCAGACCCGGGACAGGGAACACCGGGGAGCTGTTTTTT. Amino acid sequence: CASRPGTGNTGELFF.

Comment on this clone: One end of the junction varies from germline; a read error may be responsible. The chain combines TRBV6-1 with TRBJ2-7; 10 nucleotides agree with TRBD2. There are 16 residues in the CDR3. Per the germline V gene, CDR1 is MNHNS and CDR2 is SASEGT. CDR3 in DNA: TGTGCCAGCAGGGAACTAGGGACTAGCGACTCCTACGGGCAGTACTTC. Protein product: CASRELGTSDSYGQYF.